This passage covers 7 T cell receptor beta chains from one sample sequenced in a study of blood T cell repertoires in COVID-19. Sequencing used immunoSEQ multiplex PCR; TCRdb keeps in-frame clones, though not all of them. The repertoire holds 200,000 to 250,000 clones, with 85% to 90% as singletons. Sequencing input: PBMCs or T cells enriched from blood (not recorded which). The receptors stem from a woman between 18 and 29 years old in a cohort exposed to, infected with or recovered from COVID-19 (not recorded which).

The DNA for the CDR3 is TGTGCCAGTAGAGCAACCCCGACACTTACTAGCAATCAGCCCCAGCATTTT. Amino acids: CASRATPTLTSNQPQHF. The V call is TRBV19, the J call TRBJ1-5, with D unresolved. Trimming pared 6 bases from V and 0 bases from J, leaving 18 bases between. This CDR3 has 17 amino acids. Germline V gene data show CDR1 as LNHDA and CDR2 as SQIVND (reference sequence).

The V and J genes are TRBV10-1 and TRBJ2-1; D possibly corresponds to TRBD2 (6 bases). Per germline, CDR1 WNHNN and CDR2 SYGVQD (reference sequence). V lost 3 bases and J 3 bases, leaving 9 bases between the germline ends. The CDR3 loop spans 14 amino acids. CDR3 sequence: CASSDGSNYNEQFF. In DNA, the CDR3 is TGCGCCAGCAGTGACGGGAGTAACTACAATGAGCAGTTCTTC.

J is TRBJ1-2 and V is TRBV11-3, with D perhaps TRBD1 (5 bases). The V end was cut by 1 base, the J end by 1 base, with 13 bases between. This CDR3 has 16 amino acids. Germline CDR1 reads SGHNT; CDR2 reads YENEEA. The CDR3 sequence is CASSLVLRQNNYGYTF. For the CDR3, the DNA is TGTGCCAGCAGCTTAGTGCTGCGACAGAATAACTATGGCTACACCTTC.

This CDR3 is CASSPTSGTGELFF. CDR3 bases: TGTGCCAGCTCACCGACTAGCGGCACCGGGGAGCTGTTTTTT. V gene TRBV18 combines with J gene TRBJ2-2; 9 positions match TRBD2. The CDR3 covers 14 residues. With V trimmed by 3 bases and J by 4 bases, 0 bases remained unmatched. Germline CDR1 KGHSH, CDR2 LQKENI.

This chain uses TRBV6-6 with TRBJ1-1, with D possibly matching TRBD1 (6 bases). V gave up 2 bases and J gave up 6 bases, with 7 bases separating them. This CDR3 is built from 12 residues. The germline V gene encodes CDR1 MNHNY and CDR2 SVGAGI (reference sequence). The CDR3 loop reads CASSYEGAEAFF. The CDR3 DNA follows: TGTGCCAGCAGTTACGAGGGGGCTGAAGCTTTCTTT.

The chain carries TRBV3-1 (or the pseudogene TRBV3-2) and TRBJ2-1; 10 nucleotides align to TRBD2. J gave up 2 bases and V 1 base, and 14 bases lay outside the gene matches. This CDR3 contains 20 residues. The germline V gene has CDR1 LGHDT and CDR2 YNNKEL (reference sequence). This CDR3 is CASSQGGSLAGGRPYNEQFF. For the CDR3, the DNA is TGTGCCAGCAGCCAAGGAGGTTCATTAGCGGGGGGAAGACCCTACAATGAGCAGTTCTTC.

This sequence joins TRBV5-1 and TRBJ1-4; the D gene is possibly TRBD1 (5 bases). Looked up from germline, CDR1 is SGHRS and CDR2 is YFSETQ. Trimming pared 0 bases from V and 7 bases from J, leaving 10 bases between. This CDR3 contains 14 residues. CDR3 bases: TGCGCCAGCAGCTTGGGGCAGGGCGGTGAAAAACTGTTTTTT. Amino acid sequence: CASSLGQGGEKLFF.